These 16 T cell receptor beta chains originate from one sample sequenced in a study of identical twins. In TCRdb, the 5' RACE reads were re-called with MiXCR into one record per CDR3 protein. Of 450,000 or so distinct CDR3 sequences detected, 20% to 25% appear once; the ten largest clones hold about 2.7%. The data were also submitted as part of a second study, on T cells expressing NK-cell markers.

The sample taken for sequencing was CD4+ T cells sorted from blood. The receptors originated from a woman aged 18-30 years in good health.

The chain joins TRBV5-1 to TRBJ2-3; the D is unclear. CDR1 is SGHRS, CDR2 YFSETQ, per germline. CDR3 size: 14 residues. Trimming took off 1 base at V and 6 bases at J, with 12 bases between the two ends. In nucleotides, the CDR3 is TGCGCCAGCAGCTTGTTGGGCCTCCTCGATACGCAGTATTTT. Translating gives CASSLLGLLDTQYF.

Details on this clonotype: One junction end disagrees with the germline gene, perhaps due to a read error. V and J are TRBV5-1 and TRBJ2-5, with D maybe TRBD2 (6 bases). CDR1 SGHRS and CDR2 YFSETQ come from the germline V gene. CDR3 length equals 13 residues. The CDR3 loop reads CSSSYGTEETQYF. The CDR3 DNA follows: TGCTCCAGCAGCTATGGGACTGAGGAGACCCAGTACTTC.

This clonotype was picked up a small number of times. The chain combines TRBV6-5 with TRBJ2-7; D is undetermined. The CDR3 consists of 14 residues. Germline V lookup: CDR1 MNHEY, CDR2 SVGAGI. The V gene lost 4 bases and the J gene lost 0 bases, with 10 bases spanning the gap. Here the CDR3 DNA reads TGTGCCAGCAGTTGGTTGGGTACCTCCTACGAGCAGTACTTC. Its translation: CASSWLGTSYEQYF.

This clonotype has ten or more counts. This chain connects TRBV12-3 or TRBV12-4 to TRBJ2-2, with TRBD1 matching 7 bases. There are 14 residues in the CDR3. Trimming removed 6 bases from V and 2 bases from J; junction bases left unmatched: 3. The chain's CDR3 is CASSRQGNTGELFF. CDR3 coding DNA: TGTGCCAGCAGCCGACAGGGAAACACCGGGGAGCTGTTTTTT.

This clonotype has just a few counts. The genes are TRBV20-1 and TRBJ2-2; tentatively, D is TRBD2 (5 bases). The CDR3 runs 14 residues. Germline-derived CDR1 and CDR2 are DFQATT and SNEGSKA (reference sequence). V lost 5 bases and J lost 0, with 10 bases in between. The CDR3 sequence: CSAHRESNTGELFF. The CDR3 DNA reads TGCAGTGCTCACCGGGAATCGAACACCGGGGAGCTGTTTTTT.

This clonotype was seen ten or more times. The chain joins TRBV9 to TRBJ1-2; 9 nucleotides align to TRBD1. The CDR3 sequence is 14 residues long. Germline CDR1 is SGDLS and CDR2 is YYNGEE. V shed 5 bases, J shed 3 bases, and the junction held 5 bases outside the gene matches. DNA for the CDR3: TGTGCCAGCAGTCCAGGACAGGGGTACTATGGCTACACCTTC. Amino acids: CASSPGQGYYGYTF.

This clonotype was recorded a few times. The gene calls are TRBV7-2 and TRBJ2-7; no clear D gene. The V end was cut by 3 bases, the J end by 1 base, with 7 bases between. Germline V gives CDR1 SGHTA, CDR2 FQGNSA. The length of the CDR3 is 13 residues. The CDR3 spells CASSFGFSYEQYF. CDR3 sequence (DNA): TGTGCCAGCAGCTTTGGTTTTTCCTACGAGCAGTACTTC.

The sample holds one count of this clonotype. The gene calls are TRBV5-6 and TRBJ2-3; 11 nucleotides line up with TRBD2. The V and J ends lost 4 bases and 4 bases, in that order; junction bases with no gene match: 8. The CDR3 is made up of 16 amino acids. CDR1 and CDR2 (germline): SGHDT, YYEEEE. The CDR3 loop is CASSITSGSLPDTQYF. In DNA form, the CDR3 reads TGTGCCAGCAGCATAACTAGCGGGAGTCTCCCAGATACGCAGTATTTT.

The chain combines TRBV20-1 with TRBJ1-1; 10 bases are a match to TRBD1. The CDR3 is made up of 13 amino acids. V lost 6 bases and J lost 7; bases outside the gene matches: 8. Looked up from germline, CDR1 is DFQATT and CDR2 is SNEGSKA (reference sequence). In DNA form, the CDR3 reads TGCAGTGCCTATGACAGGGGGCGGGATGAAGCTTTCTTT. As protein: CSAYDRGRDEAFF.

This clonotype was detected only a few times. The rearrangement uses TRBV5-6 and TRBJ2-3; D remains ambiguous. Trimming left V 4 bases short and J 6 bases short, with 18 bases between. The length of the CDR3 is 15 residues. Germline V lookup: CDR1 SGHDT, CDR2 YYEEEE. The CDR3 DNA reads TGTGCCAGCAGCCAACGGGTCTTAGGTGGGGATACGCAGTATTTT. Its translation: CASSQRVLGGDTQYF.

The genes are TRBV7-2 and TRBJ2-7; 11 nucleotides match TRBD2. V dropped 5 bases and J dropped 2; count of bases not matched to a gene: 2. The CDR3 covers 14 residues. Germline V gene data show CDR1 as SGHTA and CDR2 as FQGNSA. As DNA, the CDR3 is TGTGCCAGCAGCACTAGCGGGGGACCCTACGAGCAGTACTTC. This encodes CASSTSGGPYEQYF.

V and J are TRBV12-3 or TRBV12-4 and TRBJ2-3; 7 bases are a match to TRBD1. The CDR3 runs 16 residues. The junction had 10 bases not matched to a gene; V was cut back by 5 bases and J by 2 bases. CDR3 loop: CASSRYRDSHTDTQYF. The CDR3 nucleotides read TGTGCCAGCAGTCGCTACCGGGACAGCCACACAGATACGCAGTATTTT.

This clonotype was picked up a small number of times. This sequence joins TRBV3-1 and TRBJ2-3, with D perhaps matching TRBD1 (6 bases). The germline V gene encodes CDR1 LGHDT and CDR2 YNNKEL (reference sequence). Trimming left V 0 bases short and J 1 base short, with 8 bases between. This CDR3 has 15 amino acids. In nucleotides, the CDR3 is TGTGCCAGCAGCCAAGACCCAGGGGGCACAGATACGCAGTATTTT. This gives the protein CASSQDPGGTDTQYF.

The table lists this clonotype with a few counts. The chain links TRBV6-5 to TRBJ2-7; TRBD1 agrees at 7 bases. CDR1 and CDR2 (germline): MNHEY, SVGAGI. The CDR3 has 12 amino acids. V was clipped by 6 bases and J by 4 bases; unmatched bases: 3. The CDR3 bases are TGTGCCAGCAGGGACAGGTTATACGAGCAGTACTTC. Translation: CASRDRLYEQYF.

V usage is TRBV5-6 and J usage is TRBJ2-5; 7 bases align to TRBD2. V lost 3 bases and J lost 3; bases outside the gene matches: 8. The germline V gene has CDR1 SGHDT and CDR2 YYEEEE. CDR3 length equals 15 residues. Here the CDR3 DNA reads TGTGCCAGCAGCTCCCCCCGCGGGGGTAAAGAGACCCAGTACTTC. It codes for CASSSPRGGKETQYF.

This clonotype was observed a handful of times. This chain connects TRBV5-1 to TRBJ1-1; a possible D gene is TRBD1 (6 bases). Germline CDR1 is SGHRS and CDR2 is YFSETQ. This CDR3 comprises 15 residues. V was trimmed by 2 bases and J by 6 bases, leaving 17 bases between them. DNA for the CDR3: TGCGCCAGCAGCTTCTCGGCCGGGGGCGAGTCTGAAGCTTTCTTT. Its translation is CASSFSAGGESEAFF.